The 22 T cell receptor beta chains below were found in one sample sequenced in a study of blood T cells in healthy people across ages. With a J-beta primer mix and a sample-barcoded 5' primer, a second PCR ran about 7 to 12 cycles. Using its own MiXCR run on the 5' RACE reads, TCRdb lists one record per CDR3 protein. This table holds 700,000 to 950,000 distinct CDR3 sequences, roughly 64% found once. The source material was blood. Source of these receptors: a man in his thirties or forties in good health.

This clonotype appeared a few times. The chain is built from TRBV20-1 and TRBJ2-1; a weak D match, TRBD1 (6 bases). Germline assignment: CDR1 DFQATT and CDR2 SNEGSKA (reference sequence). Deletions cut 4 bases from V and 2 bases from J, with 12 bases between. This CDR3 spans 14 amino acids. CDR3 sequence (DNA): TGCAGTGCTATGGACAGCTTTACCTACAATGAGCAGTTCTTC. Its protein product is CSAMDSFTYNEQFF.

The J gene is TRBJ2-1, the V gene TRBV7-8; the match to TRBD1 covers 7 bases. The germline V gene encodes CDR1 SGHVS and CDR2 FQNEAQ. The CDR3 loop spans 15 amino acids. After removal of 1 base from V and 2 bases from J, the junction contained 2 bases not matched to a gene. Here the CDR3 reads CASSLEGATYNEQFF. DNA of the CDR3: TGTGCCAGCAGCTTAGAGGGGGCGACCTACAATGAGCAGTTCTTC.

This clonotype has only a few counts. DNA of the CDR3: TGCAGCGTTGACAGTCGGGGGCATAACTATGGCTACACCTTC. It specifies CSVDSRGHNYGYTF. The V and J genes are TRBV29-1 and TRBJ1-2; weak D call: TRBD1 (6 bases). CDR1 is SQVTM, CDR2 ANQGSEA, per germline. Trimming shortened V by 3 bases and J by 1 base, and 12 bases separated the two germline ends. This CDR3 contains 14 residues.

In its sample, this clonotype was seen a few times. The chain joins TRBV12-3 or TRBV12-4 to TRBJ2-5, with 7 bases fitting TRBD2. The CDR3 contains 14 residues. The V gene end was trimmed by 3 bases and the J gene end by 4 bases; junction bases not matched to a gene: 5. The CDR3 DNA reads TGTGCCAGCAGTTTGGGCGGGGGTACAGAGACCCAGTACTTC. This encodes CASSLGGGTETQYF.

This clonotype was found a few times. V usage is TRBV2 and J usage is TRBJ1-6; D ambiguous. V was cut by 8 bases and J by 1 base, with 12 bases left in between. This CDR3 has 15 residues. CDR1 is SNHLY, CDR2 FYNNEI, per germline. In DNA form, the CDR3 reads TGTGCCAGCTGGCGGGGAGAATCCTATAATTCACCCCTCCACTTT. Its protein is CASWRGESYNSPLHF. Variable domain in full (rest from reference TRBV2 and TRBJ1-6): EPEVTQTPSHQVTQMGQEVILRCVPISNHLYFYWYRQILGQKVEFLVSFYNNEISEKSEIFDDQFSVERPDGSNFTLKIRSTKLEDSAMYFCASWRGESYNSPLHFGNGTRLTVT.

The chain recombines TRBV5-6 with TRBJ1-4; D gene unclear. Trimming removed 4 bases at V and 0 bases at J, with 7 bases between. Germline CDR1 reads SGHDT; CDR2 reads YYEEEE. The CDR3 contains 14 residues. The CDR3 DNA sequence: TGTGCCAGCAGCCCGGTTGCAACTAATGAAAAACTGTTTTTT. This codes for CASSPVATNEKLFF.

The chain uses TRBV5-1 and TRBJ1-1; no clear D gene. V was cut by 3 bases and J by 11 bases, with 11 bases left in between. CDR3 size: 11 residues. Germline V CDR1 and CDR2: SGHRS, YFSETQ. For the CDR3, the DNA is TGCGCCAGCAGCTGGAAGATTTGGGCTTTCTTT. Translating gives CASSWKIWAFF. The full variable domain, in which reference TRBV5-1 and TRBJ1-1 provide the parts outside the CDR3, is KAGVTQTPRYLIKTRGQQVTLSCSPISGHRSVSWYQQTPGQGLQFLFEYFSETQRNKGNFPGRFSGRQFSNSRSEMNVSTLELGDSALYLCASSWKIWAFFGQGTRLTVV.

This clonotype was seen only a few times. The chain is built from TRBV15 and TRBJ2-1, with a tentative D call TRBD1 (5 bases). The CDR3 extends over 17 amino acids. The germline V and J ends were trimmed by 1 base and 6 bases, with 19 bases remaining between them. CDR1 is LNHNV and CDR2 is YYDKDF in the germline V gene (reference sequence). In DNA, the CDR3 is TGTGCCACCAGCAGAGCGGGCAGGGTCGAACGTGGCAATGAGCAGTTCTTC. Amino acid sequence: CATSRAGRVERGNEQFF.

The rearrangement uses TRBV27 and TRBJ2-1; maybe TRBD2 (5 bases). Germline lookup yields CDR1 MNHEY and CDR2 SMNVEV (reference sequence). The CDR3 runs 17 residues. V shed 5 bases and J shed 7 bases, with 24 bases lying between them. The CDR3, as DNA: TGTGCCAGCAGTCCAAATGCGTGGACTCTCCCAGAAAATGAGCAGTTCTTC. It yields the protein CASSPNAWTLPENEQFF.

This chain links TRBV27 with TRBJ2-5; 9 bases are a match to TRBD2. The DNA end favors TRBJ2-7, so the J call may be wrong. CDR1 is MNHEY, CDR2 SMNVEV, per germline (reference sequence). The CDR3 has 16 amino acids. The CDR3 loop is CASRFASGLALDEQYF. The CDR3 DNA is TGTGCCAGCAGATTTGCTTCCGGACTAGCGTTAGACGAGCAGTACTTC.

This clonotype has more than one count but fewer than ten. J is TRBJ2-7 and V is TRBV3-1; D remains ambiguous. The V gene lost 0 bases and the J gene lost 5 bases, with 2 bases spanning the gap. CDR1 LGHDT and CDR2 YNNKEL come from the germline V gene (reference sequence). The CDR3 spans 11 residues. The DNA of the CDR3 is TGTGCCAGCAGCCAAGATAACGAGCAGTACTTC. Amino acids: CASSQDNEQYF.

J is TRBJ2-3 and V is TRBV28; the match to TRBD2 covers 11 bases. CDR3 length equals 17 residues. Germline V gives CDR1 MDHEN, CDR2 SYDVKM. After removal of 5 bases from V and 3 bases from J, the junction contained 10 bases not matched to a gene. The CDR3 protein is CASSDPLAGDQTDTQYF. CDR3 DNA: TGTGCCAGCAGTGACCCACTAGCGGGAGATCAAACAGATACGCAGTATTTT.

V and J are TRBV5-1 and TRBJ2-1, with D tentatively TRBD2 (6 bases). This CDR3 contains 14 residues. V was clipped by 4 bases and J by 8 bases, with 16 bases between them. Germline CDR1 reads SGHRS; CDR2 reads YFSETQ. The CDR3 here is CASSGTLLPDEQFF. Here the CDR3 DNA reads TGCGCCAGCAGCGGGACTTTACTTCCCGATGAGCAGTTCTTC. Variable domain in full (rest from reference TRBV5-1 and TRBJ2-1): KAGVTQTPRYLIKTRGQQVTLSCSPISGHRSVSWYQQTPGQGLQFLFEYFSETQRNKGNFPGRFSGRQFSNSRSEMNVSTLELGDSALYLCASSGTLLPDEQFFGPGTRLTVL.

The gene calls are TRBV5-1 and TRBJ2-1; TRBD2 aligns across 8 bases. This CDR3 region has 13 residues. The V gene end was trimmed by 5 bases and the J gene end by 6 bases; junction bases not matched to a gene: 4. Germline lookup yields CDR1 SGHRS and CDR2 YFSETQ. The CDR3 bases are TGCGCCAGCAGGGCTAGCGGGTTCAATGAGCAGTTCTTC. It yields the protein CASRASGFNEQFF.

The DNA for the CDR3 is TGTGCCAGCAGCTTAATTGGACGCACCTACGAGCAGTACTTC. It yields the protein CASSLIGRTYEQYF. The chain joins TRBV11-2 to TRBJ2-7; D not resolved. V dropped 2 bases and J dropped 2 bases, with 10 bases sitting between them. The CDR3 spans 14 residues. Germline V gives CDR1 SGHAT, CDR2 FQNNGV.

This clonotype has more than one count but fewer than ten. This chain connects TRBV9 to TRBJ2-5, with 8 bases identical to TRBD2. V dropped 2 bases and J dropped 11; count of bases not matched to a gene: 8. Germline CDR1 SGDLS, CDR2 YYNGEE. The CDR3 spans 13 residues. This CDR3 is CASSVGLAGEQYF. The CDR3 DNA is TGTGCCAGCAGCGTCGGACTAGCAGGGGAGCAGTACTTC.

J is TRBJ2-1 and V is TRBV20-1, with D unresolved. CDR3 length: 12 amino acids. The germline V gene encodes CDR1 DFQATT and CDR2 SNEGSKA (reference sequence). V gave up 4 bases and J gave up 8 bases, with 12 bases separating them. The CDR3 DNA reads TGCAGTGCTACTGGCCGCATCGATGAGCAGTTCTTC. This translates into CSATGRIDEQFF.

This clonotype has only a few counts. V gene TRBV20-1 combines with J gene TRBJ2-7, with D hard to call. The CDR3 consists of 16 residues. CDR1 DFQATT and CDR2 SNEGSKA come from the germline V gene (reference sequence). The V end lost 0 bases, the J end lost 0 bases, and 15 bases lay between the germline ends. The CDR3 DNA is TGCAGTGCTAGAGATTCCGAAGGACGGCTCTCCTACGAGCAGTACTTC. Protein: CSARDSEGRLSYEQYF.

This clonotype was counted a few times. The chain is built from TRBV12-3 or TRBV12-4 and TRBJ1-2; the D gene is possibly TRBD1 (6 bases). The CDR3 runs 12 residues. The V end was cut by 6 bases, the J end by 5 bases, with 10 bases between. The CDR3: CASSQGIYGYTF. The CDR3 DNA reads as TGTGCCAGCAGCCAGGGGATTTATGGCTACACCTTC.

The chain uses TRBV20-1 and TRBJ1-4; D uncertain. V was pared by 3 bases and J by 8 bases, with 16 bases between. The CDR3 runs 14 residues. The germline V gene has CDR1 DFQATT and CDR2 SNEGSKA (reference sequence). CDR3 sequence (DNA): TGCAGTGCTAGGCCCCCGGGAATTGGAGAAAAACTGTTTTTT. It translates to CSARPPGIGEKLFF.

This clonotype was seen a few times. The chain recombines TRBV28 with TRBJ2-4, with a tentative D call TRBD2 (6 bases). Germline loops: CDR1 MDHEN, CDR2 SYDVKM. Deletions cut 6 bases from V and 0 bases from J, with 15 bases between. CDR3 length equals 16 residues. Here the CDR3 DNA reads TGTGCCAGCAGAACCGGGACTCCACTAGCCAAAAACATTCAGTACTTC. This codes for CASRTGTPLAKNIQYF.

The chain carries TRBV21-1 and TRBJ2-1; the tabulated D call, TRBD2, remains unverified against the DNA. TRBV21-1 is termed a pseudogene. This CDR3 has 15 residues. CDR3 nucleotides: TGTGCCAGCAGACTGTTAGGACTCAGTCGGGAGACCCAGTTCTTC. Its translation: CASRLLGLSRETQFF.